The 26 T cell receptor beta chains below come from one sample, sequenced in a study of T cells in Graves' hyperthyroidism and ophthalmopathy. Amplification targeted TCR beta CDR3 regions from RNA transcripts. Using the HTBI primer set, a first-round RT-PCR was run on the TCR CDR3. Using its own MiXCR run on the multiplex PCR reads, TCRdb lists one record per CDR3 protein. The table lists roughly 420,000 distinct CDR3 sequences, roughly an eighth of them singletons. Specimen: blood. The source is a woman under 30 with Graves' hyperthyroidism.

V is TRBV9 and J is TRBJ2-1; no clear D. V gave up 0 bases and J gave up 5 bases, with 6 bases separating them. Germline CDR1 SGDLS, CDR2 YYNGEE. This CDR3 has 13 residues. CDR3 amino acids: CASSVGLNNEQFF. The CDR3 region has the DNA TGTGCCAGCAGCGTAGGGCTGAACAATGAGCAGTTCTTC. Full variable domain (missing parts from reference TRBV9 and TRBJ2-1): DSGVTQTPKHLITATGQRVTLRCSPRSGDLSVYWYQQSLDQGLQFLIQYYNGEERAKGNILERFSAQQFPDLHSELNLSSLELGDSALYFCASSVGLNNEQFFGPGTRLTVL.

This clonotype was observed at least ten times. V is TRBV11-2 and J is TRBJ1-1, with D possibly being TRBD1 (6 bases). The CDR3 loop spans 16 amino acids. V gave up 5 bases and J gave up 6 bases, with 22 bases separating them. Germline CDR1 and CDR2: SGHAT and FQNNGV. Here the CDR3 DNA reads TGTGCCAGCAGCCAAATAACAGGGCCGGGAGGCTCTGAAGCTTTCTTT. Amino acid sequence: CASSQITGPGGSEAFF.

There are many counts of this clonotype. The V gene is TRBV9, the J gene TRBJ1-2; D not resolved. The CDR3 is 12 amino acids. CDR1 SGDLS and CDR2 YYNGEE come from the germline V gene. With 3 bases removed from V and 10 bases from J, the gap between germline ends came to 13 bases. The CDR3 DNA is TGTGCCAGCAGCGGAGAAGGCCAGTACTACACCTTC. Translating it yields CASSGEGQYYTF.

This clonotype was recorded many times. V gene TRBV6-1 combines with J gene TRBJ1-1; D remains unclear. V was pared by 1 base and J by 10 bases, with 13 bases between. The CDR3 extends over 13 amino acids. From germline, CDR1 is MNHNS and CDR2 SASEGT. CDR3 in DNA: TGTGCCAGCAGTGAAGGGCAAGAGGTCCGAGCTTTCTTT. Protein sequence: CASSEGQEVRAFF.

The chain combines TRBV20-1 with TRBJ2-7; D may be TRBD2 (6 bases). The ends were cut back, 5 bases at V and 0 bases at J, with 14 bases in the middle. Germline V gene lookup returns CDR1 DFQATT and CDR2 SNEGSKA (reference sequence). CDR3 length equals 14 residues. The CDR3 nucleotides are TGCAGTGCTTGGTCGGGAGAGACCTCCTACGAGCAGTACTTC. Its translation: CSAWSGETSYEQYF.

This sequence joins TRBV29-1 and TRBJ2-5; D ambiguous. This CDR3 comprises 11 residues. V lost 5 bases, J lost 0 bases, and 4 bases lay in between. The germline V gene encodes CDR1 SQVTM and CDR2 ANQGSEA. The chain's CDR3 is CSVYNQETQYF. The CDR3 bases are TGCAGCGTTTACAACCAAGAGACCCAGTACTTC.

This clonotype was observed at least ten times. The chain carries TRBV27 and TRBJ2-2; D gene unclear. CDR1 and CDR2 from the germline V gene are MNHEY and SMNVEV (reference sequence). The CDR3 sequence is 14 residues long. Deletions cut 5 bases from V and 7 bases from J, with 14 bases between. CDR3 amino acids: CASSLQAKGGELFF. CDR3 sequence (DNA): TGTGCCAGCAGTCTCCAGGCCAAGGGCGGGGAGCTGTTTTTT.

This clonotype was picked up many times. The rearrangement links TRBV5-1 to TRBJ2-3; D perhaps matches TRBD1 (5 bases). The CDR3 has 15 residues. Germline CDR1 and CDR2: SGHRS and YFSETQ. V lost 0 bases to trimming and J lost 3 bases, with 11 bases between them. The CDR3 protein is CASSLEPGKTDTQYF. For the CDR3, the DNA is TGCGCCAGCAGCTTGGAGCCAGGGAAGACAGATACGCAGTATTTT.

This clonotype was detected ten times or more. The J gene is TRBJ2-1, the V gene TRBV12-3 or TRBV12-4; D may be TRBD2 (5 bases). Trimming stripped 6 bases from V and 5 bases from J, with 8 bases between. The CDR3 totals 12 residues. The CDR3 sequence: CASSPGDNEQFF. Here the CDR3 DNA reads TGTGCCAGCAGCCCCGGGGACAATGAGCAGTTCTTC.

This sequence joins TRBV20-1 and TRBJ2-3; 13 nucleotides match TRBD2. The CDR3 sequence is 15 residues long. Germline trimming cut 6 bases from V and 7 bases from J; bases unmatched to any gene: 10. Germline lookup yields CDR1 DFQATT and CDR2 SNEGSKA (reference sequence). The CDR3 bases are TGCAGTGCCGGTAGGACTAGCGGGAGTTGGTATACGCAGTATTTT. Translated: CSAGRTSGSWYTQYF.

In its sample, this clonotype was seen many times. The V and J genes are TRBV5-1 and TRBJ1-2; no reliable D call. Trimming removed 2 bases from V and 4 bases from J, with 15 bases in between. The CDR3 runs to 15 residues. Per germline, CDR1 SGHRS and CDR2 YFSETQ. CDR3 sequence reads: CASSLQTSMGYGYTF. Written as DNA, the CDR3 is TGCGCCAGCAGCTTACAGACGAGTATGGGCTATGGCTACACCTTC.

This clonotype was detected ten times or more. V usage is TRBV15 and J usage is TRBJ1-2; perhaps TRBD1 as D (5 bases). This CDR3 spans 15 amino acids. Germline loops: CDR1 LNHNV, CDR2 YYDKDF (reference sequence). The V gene lost 0 bases and the J gene lost 7 bases, with 15 bases spanning the gap. Here the CDR3 DNA reads TGTGCCACCAGCAGAGAGGGACTGGAAGCGGGTGGCTACACCTTC. Its translation: CATSREGLEAGGYTF.

There are a few counts of this clonotype. V and J are TRBV20-1 and TRBJ2-1; 11 nucleotides agree with TRBD2. V was pared by 3 bases and J by 7 bases, with 2 bases of the junction left unmatched. The germline CDR1 and CDR2 sequences are DFQATT and SNEGSKA (reference sequence). CDR3 length: 13 residues. The CDR3 here is CSASRTSGNEQFF. CDR3 DNA: TGCAGTGCTAGTCGGACTAGCGGGAATGAGCAGTTCTTC.

This clonotype was seen only a few times. The chain links TRBV10-1 to TRBJ2-7, with 9 bases lining up with TRBD1. The CDR3 loop spans 14 amino acids. V lost 7 bases and J lost 2; bases outside the gene matches: 6. CDR1 is WNHNN and CDR2 is SYGVQD in the germline V gene (reference sequence). CDR3 sequence reads: CASKQGARAYEQYF. DNA of the CDR3: TGCGCCAGCAAACAGGGGGCCAGGGCCTACGAGCAGTACTTC.

V is TRBV28 and J is TRBJ2-2; 9 nucleotides line up with TRBD2. CDR3 length equals 16 residues. CDR1 and CDR2 from the germline V gene are MDHEN and SYDVKM. After removal of 4 bases from V and 6 bases from J, the junction contained 9 bases not matched to a gene. This CDR3 reads CASSSPSGIGAGELFF. CDR3 sequence (DNA): TGTGCCAGCAGTTCCCCTAGCGGGATCGGCGCCGGGGAGCTGTTTTTT. The full variable domain, in which reference TRBV28 and TRBJ2-2 provide the parts outside the CDR3, is DVKVTQSSRYLVKRTGEKVFLECVQDMDHENMFWYRQDPGLGLRLIYFSYDVKMKEKGDIPEGYSVSREKKERFSLILESASTNQTSMYLCASSSPSGIGAGELFFGEGSRLTVL.

This clonotype was seen repeatedly, ten times or more. The chain combines TRBV5-1 with TRBJ2-3; D might be TRBD2 (6 bases). Trimming cost V 2 bases and J 4 bases, with 11 bases left between them. This CDR3 is 14 amino acids long. Germline V gene sequence: CDR1 SGHRS, CDR2 YFSETQ. The CDR3 protein is CASSLGRLADTQYF. Written as DNA, the CDR3 is TGCGCCAGCAGCTTAGGGAGGCTAGCAGATACGCAGTATTTT.

This rearrangement joins TRBV28 to TRBJ2-3; unclear D gene. Trimming left V 6 bases short and J 4 bases short, with 5 bases between. Germline lookup yields CDR1 MDHEN and CDR2 SYDVKM. The CDR3 totals 11 residues. Written as DNA, the CDR3 is TGTGCCAGCAGATCGGCAGATACGCAGTATTTT. Translation gives CASRSADTQYF.

This clonotype was seen more than once but under ten times. A junction end diverges from the germline sequence, so it may reflect a read error. The chain couples TRBV10-3 to TRBJ1-2; 8 bases fit TRBD1. The CDR3 extends over 12 amino acids. The V gene's germline CDR1 is ENHRY and CDR2 SYGVKD. In nucleotides, the CDR3 is TGTGCCATCAGTGGGACAGGGAGCGGCTGCACCTTC. Residues: CAISGTGSGCTF.

This clonotype showed up many times. This may be a read error: a much more frequent sequence differs by one nucleotide. J is TRBJ2-5 and V is TRBV5-1; no clear D gene. Germline CDR1 and CDR2: SGHRS and YFSETQ. The CDR3 is 11 amino acids. The CDR3 here is CASSNQETQYF. DNA of the CDR3: TGTGCCAGCAGTAACCAAGAGACCCAGTACTTC.

This clonotype has more than one count but fewer than ten. V is TRBV25-1 and J is TRBJ1-2, with D unclear. CDR3 length: 13 residues. V was clipped by 0 bases and J by 8 bases, with 10 bases between them. Germline V gene sequence: CDR1 MGHDK, CDR2 SYGVNS. CDR3 region: CASSEYFQEGYTF. The CDR3 nucleotides are TGTGCCAGCAGTGAATATTTTCAGGAGGGCTACACCTTC.

This clonotype was counted at least ten times. This chain links TRBV20-1 with TRBJ2-3, with a weak D call TRBD2 (5 bases). There are 15 residues in the CDR3. V lost 0 bases and J lost 5, with 15 bases in between. From germline, CDR1 is DFQATT and CDR2 SNEGSKA (reference sequence). CDR3 in DNA: TGCAGTGCTAGAGAATATAAGGGCCGGGAAGATACGCAGTATTTT. The encoded protein is CSAREYKGREDTQYF.

Many counts were recorded for this clonotype. The rearrangement joins TRBV28 to TRBJ2-1; TRBD2 might be the D (5 bases). V was shortened by 8 bases and J by 2 bases, with 13 bases between the two germline ends. Germline V gene data show CDR1 as MDHEN and CDR2 as SYDVKM. The length of the CDR3 is 14 residues. The CDR3 region has the DNA TGTGCCAGCTCACCAGGAGGCACCTACAATGAGCAGTTCTTC. It translates to CASSPGGTYNEQFF.

This clonotype was seen a few times. The chain carries TRBV4-3 and TRBJ2-3; 11 nucleotides match TRBD2. Germline V gene data show CDR1 as LGHNA and CDR2 as YSLEER. Unmatched junction bases numbered 2, after V lost 0 bases and J lost 6 bases. The CDR3 is made up of 15 amino acids. The CDR3 here is CASSQELAGADTQYF. CDR3 coding DNA: TGCGCCAGCAGCCAAGAACTAGCGGGAGCTGATACGCAGTATTTT.

This clonotype came up a few times. The chain combines TRBV3-1 with TRBJ2-3; 9 bases are a match to TRBD2. The CDR3 runs 16 residues. The V and J ends lost 1 base and 2 bases, in that order; junction bases with no gene match: 4. Germline V gene data show CDR1 as LGHDT and CDR2 as YNNKEL (reference sequence). CDR3 DNA: TGTGCCAGCAGCCAAGCGACTAGCGGTTACACAGATACGCAGTATTTT. This translates into CASSQATSGYTDTQYF.

The chain carries TRBV6-1 and TRBJ2-2; D is uncertain. Trimming cost V 8 bases and J 2 bases, with 12 bases left between them. This CDR3 has 14 amino acids. The germline V gene has CDR1 MNHNS and CDR2 SASEGT. The CDR3 reads CASLTYFNTGELFF. As DNA, the CDR3 is TGTGCCAGCCTGACATACTTTAACACCGGGGAGCTGTTTTTT.

This clonotype has at least ten counts. The CDR3 spells CASSPSGLTGEQYF. The CDR3, as DNA: TGTGCCAGCAGCCCGTCGGGACTGACGGGCGAGCAGTACTTC. The chain carries TRBV11-2 and TRBJ2-7, with a tentative D call TRBD2 (6 bases). The CDR3 consists of 14 residues. Germline V lookup: CDR1 SGHAT, CDR2 FQNNGV. V lost 5 bases and J 6 bases, leaving 17 bases between the germline ends.